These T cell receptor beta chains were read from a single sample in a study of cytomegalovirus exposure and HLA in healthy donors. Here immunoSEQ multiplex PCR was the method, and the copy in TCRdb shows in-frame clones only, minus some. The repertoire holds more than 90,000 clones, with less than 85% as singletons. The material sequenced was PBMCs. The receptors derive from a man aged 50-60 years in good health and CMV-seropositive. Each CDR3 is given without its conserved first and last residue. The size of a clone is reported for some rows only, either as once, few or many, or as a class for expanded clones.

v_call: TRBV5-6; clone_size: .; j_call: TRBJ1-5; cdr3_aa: ASSLRGGLQPQH
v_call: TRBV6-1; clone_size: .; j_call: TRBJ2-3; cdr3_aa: ASSEQVRQGTDTQY
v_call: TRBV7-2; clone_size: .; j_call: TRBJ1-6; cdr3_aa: ASGGGASYNSPLH
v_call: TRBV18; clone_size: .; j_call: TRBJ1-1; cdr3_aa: ASSNSRGANTEAF
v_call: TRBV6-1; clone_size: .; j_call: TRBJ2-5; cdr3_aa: ASSGTGSVETQY
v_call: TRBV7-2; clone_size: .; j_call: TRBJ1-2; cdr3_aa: ASSPGSRGYGYT
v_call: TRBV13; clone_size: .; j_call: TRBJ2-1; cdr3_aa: ASSSSNEQF
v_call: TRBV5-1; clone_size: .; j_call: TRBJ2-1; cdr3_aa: ASSLSGTVRRGPQF
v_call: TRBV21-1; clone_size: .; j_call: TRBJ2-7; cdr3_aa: ASSKEGGRVYEQY
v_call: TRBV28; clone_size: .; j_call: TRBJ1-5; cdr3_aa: ASSLGKRDRANNQPQH
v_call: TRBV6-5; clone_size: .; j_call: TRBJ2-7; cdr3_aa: ASSELYRGQY
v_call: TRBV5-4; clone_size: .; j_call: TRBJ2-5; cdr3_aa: ASSRGLETQY
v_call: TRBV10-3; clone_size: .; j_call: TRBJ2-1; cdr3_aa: AISEVVGGNEQF
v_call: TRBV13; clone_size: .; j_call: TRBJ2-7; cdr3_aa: ASSLTGTAYEQY
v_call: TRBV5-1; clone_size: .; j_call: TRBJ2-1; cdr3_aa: ASSLHLSGSSYNEQF
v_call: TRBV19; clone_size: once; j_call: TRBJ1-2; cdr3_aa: ASADKLQGANYGYT
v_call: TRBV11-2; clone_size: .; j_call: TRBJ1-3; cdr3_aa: ASGSVLDRARDGNTIY
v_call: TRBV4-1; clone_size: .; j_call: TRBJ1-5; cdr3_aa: ASSQDGHSNQPQH
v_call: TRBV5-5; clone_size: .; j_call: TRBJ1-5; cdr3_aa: ASSRWGSPDQPQH
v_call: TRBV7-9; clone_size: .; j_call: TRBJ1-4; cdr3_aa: ASSPTPVGTNEKLF
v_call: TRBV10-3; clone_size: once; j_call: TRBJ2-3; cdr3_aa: AIREREVTDTQY
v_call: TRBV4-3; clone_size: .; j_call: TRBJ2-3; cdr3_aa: ASSQDASGLTDTQY
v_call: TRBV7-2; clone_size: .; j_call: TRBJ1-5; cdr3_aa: ASSTEGALGNQPQH
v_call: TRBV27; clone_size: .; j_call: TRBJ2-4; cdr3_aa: ASSPGTVGAKNIQY
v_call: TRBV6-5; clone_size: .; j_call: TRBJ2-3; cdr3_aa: ASRKLAGSTDTQY
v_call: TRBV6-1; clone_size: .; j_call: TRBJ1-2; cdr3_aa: ASNREPVRGYT
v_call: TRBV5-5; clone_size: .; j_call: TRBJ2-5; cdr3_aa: ASSQRQGQETQY
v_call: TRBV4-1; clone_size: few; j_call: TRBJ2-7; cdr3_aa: ASSQTPGQAREQY
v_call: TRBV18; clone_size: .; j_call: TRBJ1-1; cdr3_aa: ASSPSLQGAVEAF
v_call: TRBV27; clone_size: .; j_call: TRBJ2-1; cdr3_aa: ASSPGQGPDEQF
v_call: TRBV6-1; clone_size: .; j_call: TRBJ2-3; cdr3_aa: ASRQEPSGSREQY
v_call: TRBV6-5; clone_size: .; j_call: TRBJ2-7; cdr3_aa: ASSYAEDPYEQY
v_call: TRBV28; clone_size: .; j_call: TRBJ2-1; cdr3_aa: ASSFVGSKYNEQF
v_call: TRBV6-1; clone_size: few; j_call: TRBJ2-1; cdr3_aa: ASSPQGLYNEQF
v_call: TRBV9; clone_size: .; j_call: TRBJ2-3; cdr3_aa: ASSVGDRGSTQY
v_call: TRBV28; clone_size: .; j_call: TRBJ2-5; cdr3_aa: ASSLGGGAAETQY
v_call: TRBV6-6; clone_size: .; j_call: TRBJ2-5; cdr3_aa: ASSSRLAGGQETQY
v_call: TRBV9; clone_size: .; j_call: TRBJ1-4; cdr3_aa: ASSPRGTGIEKLF
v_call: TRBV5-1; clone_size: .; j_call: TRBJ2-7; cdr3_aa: ASTVGGATYEQY
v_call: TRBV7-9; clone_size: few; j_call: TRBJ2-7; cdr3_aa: ASSLGTSGLSYEQY
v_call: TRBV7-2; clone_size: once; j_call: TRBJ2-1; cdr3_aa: ASSSLGLAIEQF
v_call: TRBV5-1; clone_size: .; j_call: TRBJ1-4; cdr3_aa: ASSLIGGTTNEKLF
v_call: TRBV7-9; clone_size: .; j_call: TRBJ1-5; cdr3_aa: ASSFSLGGGNQPQH
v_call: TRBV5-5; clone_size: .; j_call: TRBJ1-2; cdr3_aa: ASSFRTGQGVSYGYT
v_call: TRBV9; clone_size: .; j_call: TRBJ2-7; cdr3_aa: ASSVDGAYEQY
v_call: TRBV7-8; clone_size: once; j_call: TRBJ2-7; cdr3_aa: ASSSGWGDYEQY
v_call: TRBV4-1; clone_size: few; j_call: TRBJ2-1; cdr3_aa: ASSHHNNEQF
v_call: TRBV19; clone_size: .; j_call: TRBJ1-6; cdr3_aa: ASIDRVRNSPLH
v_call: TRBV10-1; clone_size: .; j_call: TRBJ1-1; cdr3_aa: ASTTAMNTEAF
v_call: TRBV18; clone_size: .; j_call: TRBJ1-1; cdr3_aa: ASSRLQGTNTEAF
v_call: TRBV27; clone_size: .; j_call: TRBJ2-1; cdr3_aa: ASSLGWDRPYNEQF
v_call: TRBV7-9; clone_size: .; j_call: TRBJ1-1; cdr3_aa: ASSPDRGKGPEAF
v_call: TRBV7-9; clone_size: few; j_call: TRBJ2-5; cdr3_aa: ASNRERETQY